The entry that follows covers one TCR beta chain sequence. The sample is drawn from a study of blood T cell repertoires in COVID-19. TCRdb keeps only in-frame clones here, not all; method: immunoSEQ multiplex PCR. Of around 300,000 clones listed, about nine tenths were seen once; the top ten hold just under 0.95%. This CDR3 spans 13 amino acids. V lost 1 base and J lost 7, with 10 bases in between. The germline V gene encodes CDR1 LGHDT and CDR2 YNNKEL (reference sequence). Sequencing was performed on peripheral blood. The clonotype was recovered from a woman in her thirties or forties who had recovered from COVID-19. V and J are TRBV3-1 (or the pseudogene TRBV3-2) and TRBJ1-1; a weak D match, TRBD1 (5 bases). The CDR3 region is CASSQGVQVEAFF. DNA for the CDR3: TGTGCCAGCAGCCAAGGGGTACAGGTTGAAGCTTTCTTT.